These 16 T cell receptor beta chains share one sample of origin, sequenced in a study of T cells in Graves' hyperthyroidism and ophthalmopathy. Amplification yielded TCR beta CDR3 regions, with RNA transcripts as the source. The HTBI primer set drove a first-round RT-PCR of the TCR CDR3. TCRdb redid the calling of the multiplex PCR reads with MiXCR, one entry per CDR3 protein. The sample consists of 250,000 or so distinct CDR3 sequences, around 15% of them appearing once. The sequencing sample was made of blood. The source of these receptors is a woman in her forties or fifties with Graves' hyperthyroidism that later progressed to Graves' ophthalmopathy.

This clonotype was picked up many times. J is TRBJ2-7 and V is TRBV12-3 or TRBV12-4, with 7 bases fitting TRBD1. The trim removed 4 bases at V and 0 bases at J, leaving 0 bases unmatched. The CDR3 loop spans 13 amino acids. The CDR3: CASSWDSSYEQYF. CDR3 in DNA: TGTGCCAGCAGTTGGGACAGCTCCTACGAGCAGTACTTC.

The table lists this clonotype with many counts. V usage is TRBV29-1 and J usage is TRBJ2-1; 9 positions agree with TRBD1. Germline V gives CDR1 SQVTM, CDR2 ANQGSEA. The CDR3 has 16 residues. Germline trimming cut 6 bases from V and 7 bases from J; bases unmatched to any gene: 16. CDR3 nucleotide sequence: TGCAGCGTCGAAACTATGGACAGGGGATATCGGAATGAGCAGTTCTTC. Translation gives CSVETMDRGYRNEQFF.

This clonotype was seen ten or more times. The chain couples TRBV9 to TRBJ2-3; 8 nucleotides match TRBD2. This CDR3 has 14 amino acids. V lost 7 bases and J lost 1; bases outside the gene matches: 5. Germline CDR1 is SGDLS and CDR2 is YYNGEE. The CDR3 DNA reads as TGTGCCAGCGGGCGGGAGGTGGGCACAGATACGCAGTATTTT. This codes for CASGREVGTDTQYF.

This clonotype occurred many times. The chain links TRBV5-5 to TRBJ2-3; 12 bases are shared with TRBD1. The CDR3 is 15 amino acids. J gave up 4 bases and V 2 bases, and 2 bases lay outside the gene matches. Germline loops: CDR1 SGHKS, CDR2 YYEKEE (reference sequence). CDR3 in amino acids: CASSLGTGGSDTQYF. The CDR3 DNA sequence: TGTGCCAGCAGCTTAGGGACAGGGGGCTCAGATACGCAGTATTTT.

This clonotype was seen a few times. The chain has TRBV6-2 or TRBV6-3 and TRBJ2-4; 8 bases are shared with TRBD2. This CDR3 has 15 residues. Germline V gives CDR1 MNHEY, CDR2 SVGEGT. V trimming: 4 bases; J trimming: 2 bases; junction bases outside the gene matches: 4. The chain's CDR3 is CASSSGTRPKNIQYF. CDR3 DNA: TGTGCCAGCAGTTCCGGGACTAGACCCAAAAACATTCAGTACTTC.

This clonotype was seen more than once but under ten times. The rearrangement links TRBV4-1 to TRBJ1-2, with 9 bases identical to TRBD1. CDR1 and CDR2 (germline): MGHRA, YSYEKL. CDR3 length: 13 residues. V shed 7 bases and J 1 base; nucleotides not matched to a gene: 1. The CDR3 bases are TGCGCCAGCAAGGGACAGGGTAACTATGGCTACACCTTC. This encodes CASKGQGNYGYTF.

The rearrangement uses TRBV28 and TRBJ1-2, with D unclear. The V end was cut by 7 bases, the J end by 0 bases, with 9 bases between. There are 13 residues in the CDR3. Germline CDR1 reads MDHEN; CDR2 reads SYDVKM. CDR3 sequence reads: CASTSVANYGYTF. The CDR3 nucleotides read TGTGCCAGCACCTCGGTAGCTAACTATGGCTACACCTTC.

This clonotype came up many times. The chain carries TRBV10-3 and TRBJ2-2; a possible D gene is TRBD1 (6 bases). The ends were cut back, 3 bases at V and 1 base at J, with 9 bases in the middle. Germline loops: CDR1 ENHRY, CDR2 SYGVKD. The CDR3 is 15 amino acids. The CDR3 nucleotides are TGTGCCATCAGTGAAACAGGGAGGAACACCGGGGAGCTGTTTTTT. It yields the protein CAISETGRNTGELFF.

This clonotype was seen a handful of times. The chain uses TRBV9 and TRBJ2-4, with D hard to call. The V gene lost 3 bases and the J gene lost 0 bases, with 13 bases spanning the gap. The CDR3 sequence is 16 residues long. The germline gives CDR1 SGDLS, CDR2 YYNGEE. CDR3 nucleotide sequence: TGTGCCAGCAGCGCCACTTCCAGTTTAGCCAAAAACATTCAGTACTTC. It yields the protein CASSATSSLAKNIQYF.

This clonotype was counted ten times or more. The rearrangement uses TRBV9 and TRBJ2-5, with a tentative D call TRBD2 (6 bases). V lost 0 bases and J 5 bases, leaving 11 bases between the germline ends. Germline assignment: CDR1 SGDLS and CDR2 YYNGEE. This CDR3 is 14 amino acids long. The CDR3 region has the DNA TGTGCCAGCAGCGTAGACGGGAGCGTGGAGACCCAGTACTTC. Translating it yields CASSVDGSVETQYF.

This clonotype has a count of ten or more. J is TRBJ2-5 and V is TRBV5-4; the match to TRBD2 covers 10 bases. The CDR3 loop spans 13 amino acids. The germline V gene has CDR1 SGHNT and CDR2 YYREEE (reference sequence). The V and J ends lost 2 bases and 5 bases, in that order; junction bases with no gene match: 0. DNA for the CDR3: TGTGCCAGCAGCTTTAGCGGGAGGGAGACCCAGTACTTC. Amino acid sequence: CASSFSGRETQYF.

About this clonotype itself: This may be a read error: a much more frequent sequence differs by one nucleotide. The chain joins TRBV28 to TRBJ2-5; maybe TRBD2 (5 bases). The V gene lost 10 bases and the J gene lost 4 bases, with 16 bases spanning the gap. CDR3 length: 13 residues. CDR1 MDHEN and CDR2 SYDVKM come from the germline V gene. The CDR3 DNA is TGTGCCAACAAGACACCGGGGATAGAGACCCAGTACTTC. This codes for CANKTPGIETQYF.

At least ten counts were recorded for this clonotype. This chain uses TRBV6-1 with TRBJ2-5; D perhaps matches TRBD2 (5 bases). V was cut by 6 bases and J by 5 bases, with 19 bases left in between. This CDR3 region has 15 residues. Germline V gene lookup returns CDR1 MNHNS and CDR2 SASEGT. The CDR3 is CASSDAFGVLETQYF. CDR3 bases: TGTGCCAGCAGCGACGCTTTCGGGGTTCTGGAGACCCAGTACTTC.

This clonotype was seen repeatedly, ten times or more. The V gene is TRBV30, the J gene TRBJ1-1; 7 positions agree with TRBD1. Trimming took 7 bases from V and 5 from J; bases not matched to a gene: 10. This CDR3 contains 13 residues. CDR1 is GTSNPN, CDR2 SVGIG, per germline (reference sequence). In DNA, the CDR3 is TGTGCCTACGCTGGACAGGCCCGGACTGAAGCTTTCTTT. Protein product: CAYAGQARTEAFF. Looking up the rest from reference TRBV30 and TRBJ1-1 gives the full variable domain: SQTIHQWPATLVQPVGSPLSLECTVEGTSNPNLYWYRQAAGRGLQLLFYSVGIGQISSEVPQNLSASRPQDRQFILSSKKLLLSDSGFYLCAYAGQARTEAFFGQGTRLTVV.

In its sample, this clonotype was seen many times. This chain links TRBV30 with TRBJ2-3; no clear D. Germline V gene data show CDR1 as GTSNPN and CDR2 as SVGIG (reference sequence). This CDR3 is built from 14 residues. V was cut by 1 base and J by 0 bases, with 8 bases left in between. Here the CDR3 DNA reads TGTGCCTGGAGTGACGGGTCTAGCACAGATACGCAGTATTTT. Protein sequence: CAWSDGSSTDTQYF.

In its sample, this clonotype was seen many times. The chain employs TRBV24-1 and TRBJ2-3; the D is unclear. The CDR3 consists of 18 residues. Germline V gives CDR1 KGHDR, CDR2 SFDVKD. Between the trimmed V and J ends, which lost 4 bases and 2 bases, there was a span of 21 bases. CDR3 in amino acids: CATSDPRADWRSTDTQYF. DNA of the CDR3: TGTGCCACCAGTGACCCTAGGGCAGACTGGCGGTCCACAGATACGCAGTATTTT.